Given below is one TCR beta chain in context. Trimming stripped 3 bases from V and 5 bases from J, with 8 bases between. CDR3 length equals 14 residues. Germline CDR1 reads MDHEN; CDR2 reads SYDVKM. This sample is part of a study of blood T cell repertoires in COVID-19. Whole-study context: Collection of acute and convalescent COVID-19 samples took place in the United States, Italy and Spain. T cells, B-cell-depleted T cells, or PBMCs provided the cDNA or gDNA that served as material.

Original processing notes: It was from reference gene primer amplification that nucleated cell counts were estimated. The protocol was immunoSEQ multiplex PCR, while the TCRdb copy is restricted to in-frame clones and leaves out a portion. The V and J calls and the clone size are those of that table, but D and trimming were determined from the DNA. Among about 140,000 clones, around 82% were seen once, and the ten largest hold 4%. Sequencing was performed on peripheral blood. The chain carries TRBV28 and TRBJ1-6; D is ambiguous. The sequence was collected from a woman in her sixties with acute or convalescent COVID-19. CDR3: CASSLAPNNSPLHF. DNA of the CDR3: TGTGCCAGCAGTTTGGCTCCGAATAATTCACCCCTCCACTTT.